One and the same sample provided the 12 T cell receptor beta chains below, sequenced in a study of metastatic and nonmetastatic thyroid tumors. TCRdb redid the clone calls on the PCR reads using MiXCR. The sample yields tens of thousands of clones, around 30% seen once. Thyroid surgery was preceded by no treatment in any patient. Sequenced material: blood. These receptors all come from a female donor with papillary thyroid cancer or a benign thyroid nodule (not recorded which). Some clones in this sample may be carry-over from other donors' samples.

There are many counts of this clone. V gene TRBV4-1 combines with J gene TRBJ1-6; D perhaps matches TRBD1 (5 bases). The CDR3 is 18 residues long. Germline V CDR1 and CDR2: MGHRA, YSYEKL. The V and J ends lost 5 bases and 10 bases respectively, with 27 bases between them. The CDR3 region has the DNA TGCGCCAGCAGCACGCAAGAAGTCGGGGGGACTACTAACTCACCCCTCCACTTT. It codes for CASSTQEVGGTTNSPLHF.

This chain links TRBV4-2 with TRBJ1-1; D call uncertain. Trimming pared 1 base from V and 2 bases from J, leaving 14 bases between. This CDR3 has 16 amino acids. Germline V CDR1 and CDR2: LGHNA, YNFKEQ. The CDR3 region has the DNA TGTGCCAGCAGCCAAGGTGTAGGCAGAAATAACACTGAAGCTTTCTTT. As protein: CASSQGVGRNNTEAFF.

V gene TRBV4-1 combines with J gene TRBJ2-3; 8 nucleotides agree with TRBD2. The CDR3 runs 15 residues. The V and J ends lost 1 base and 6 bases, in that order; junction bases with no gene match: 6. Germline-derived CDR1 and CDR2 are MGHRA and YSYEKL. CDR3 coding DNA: TGCGCCAGCAGCCAAGCTAGCGGGCCTGACGATACGCAGTATTTT. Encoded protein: CASSQASGPDDTQYF.

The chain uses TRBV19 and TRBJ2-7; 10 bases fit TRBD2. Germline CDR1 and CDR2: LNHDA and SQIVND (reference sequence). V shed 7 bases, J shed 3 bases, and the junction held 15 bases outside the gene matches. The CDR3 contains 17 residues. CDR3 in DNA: TGTGCCAGTACTACTCATCCCTGGACTAGCGGATACTACGAGCAGTACTTC. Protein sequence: CASTTHPWTSGYYEQYF.

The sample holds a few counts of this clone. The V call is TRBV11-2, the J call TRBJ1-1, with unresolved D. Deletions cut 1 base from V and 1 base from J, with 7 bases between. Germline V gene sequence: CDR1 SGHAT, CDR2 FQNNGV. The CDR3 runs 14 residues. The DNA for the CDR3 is TGTGCCAGCAGCTTAGGGGGAGCGAACACTGAAGCTTTCTTT. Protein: CASSLGGANTEAFF.

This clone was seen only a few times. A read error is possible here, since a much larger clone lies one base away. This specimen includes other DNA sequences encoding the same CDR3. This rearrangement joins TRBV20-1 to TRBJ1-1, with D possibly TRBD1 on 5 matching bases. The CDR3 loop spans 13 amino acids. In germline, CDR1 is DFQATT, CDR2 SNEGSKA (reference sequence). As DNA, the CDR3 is TGCAGTGTTGGGGGGGATGTGAACACTGAAGCATTCTTT. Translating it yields CSVGGDVNTEAFF.

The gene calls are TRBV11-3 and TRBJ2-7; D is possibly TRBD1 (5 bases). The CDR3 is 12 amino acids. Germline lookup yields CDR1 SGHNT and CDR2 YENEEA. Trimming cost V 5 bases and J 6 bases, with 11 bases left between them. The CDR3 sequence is CASSPGHAEQYF. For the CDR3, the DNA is TGTGCCAGCAGCCCCGGACACGCCGAGCAGTACTTC. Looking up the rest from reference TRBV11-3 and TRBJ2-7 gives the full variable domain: EAGVVQSPRYKIIEKKQPVAFWCNPISGHNTLYWYLQNLGQGPELLIRYENEEAVDDSQLPKDRFSAERLKGVDSTLKIQPAELGDSAVYLCASSPGHAEQYFGPGTRLTVT.

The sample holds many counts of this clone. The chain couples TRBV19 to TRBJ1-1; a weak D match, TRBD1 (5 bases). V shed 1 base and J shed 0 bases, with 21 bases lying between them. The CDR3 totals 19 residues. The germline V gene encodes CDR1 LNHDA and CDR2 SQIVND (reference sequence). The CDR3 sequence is CASSIGRLRGRIMNTEAFF. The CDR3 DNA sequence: TGTGCCAGTAGTATAGGGAGGCTTAGGGGTCGCATTATGAACACTGAAGCTTTCTTT.

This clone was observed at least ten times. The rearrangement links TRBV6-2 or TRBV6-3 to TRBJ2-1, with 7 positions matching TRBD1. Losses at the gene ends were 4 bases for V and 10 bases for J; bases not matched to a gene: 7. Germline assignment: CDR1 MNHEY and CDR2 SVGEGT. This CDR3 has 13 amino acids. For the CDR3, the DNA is TGTGCCAGCAGTTCCGACGAGGGGGCCGAGCAGTTCTTC. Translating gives CASSSDEGAEQFF.

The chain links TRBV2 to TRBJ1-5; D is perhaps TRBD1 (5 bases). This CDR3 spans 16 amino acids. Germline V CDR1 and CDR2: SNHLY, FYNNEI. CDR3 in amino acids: CVNSVGTVNSNQPQHF. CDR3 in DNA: TGTGTCAACAGTGTAGGGACGGTGAATAGCAATCAGCCCCAGCATTTT.

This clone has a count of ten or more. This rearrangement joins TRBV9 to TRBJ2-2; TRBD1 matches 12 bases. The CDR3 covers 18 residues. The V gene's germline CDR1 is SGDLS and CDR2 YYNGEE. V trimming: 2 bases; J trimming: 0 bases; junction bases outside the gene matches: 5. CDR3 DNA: TGTGCCAGCAGCGTTACCGGGACAGGGGGCGCGAACACCGGGGAGCTGTTTTTT. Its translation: CASSVTGTGGANTGELFF.

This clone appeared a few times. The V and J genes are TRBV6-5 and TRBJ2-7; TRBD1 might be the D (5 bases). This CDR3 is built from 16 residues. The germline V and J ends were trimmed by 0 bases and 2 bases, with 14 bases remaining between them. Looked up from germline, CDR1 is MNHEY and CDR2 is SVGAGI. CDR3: CASSYSPRQSAYEQYF. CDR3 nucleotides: TGTGCCAGCAGTTACTCGCCGCGACAGTCGGCCTACGAGCAGTACTTC.